What follows describes a single T cell receptor beta chain. This specimen belongs to a study of blood T cell repertoires in COVID-19. Study at large: Samples representing acute and convalescent COVID-19 were sourced from the United States, Italy and Spain. From T cells, B-cell-depleted T cells, or PBMCs came the material, which was cDNA or gDNA.

The CDR3 has 16 residues. V lost 0 bases and J lost 9; bases outside the gene matches: 9. Germline-derived CDR1 and CDR2 are SGHRS and YFSETQ. Sequenced by immunoSEQ multiplex PCR; TCRdb stores in-frame clones only, minus some. In the table there are about 250,000 clones, around 83% of which are singletons. The gene calls are TRBV5-1 and TRBJ2-1; 10 nucleotides line up with TRBD1. The specimen sequenced was peripheral blood. This receptor was identified in a man older than 75 with acute or convalescent COVID-19. In nucleotides, the CDR3 is TGCGCCAGCAGCTTGGAACCCCAGGACAGGGGGGGTGAGCAGTTCTTC. Translated: CASSLEPQDRGGEQFF. Based on the CDR3 plus reference TRBV5-1 and TRBJ2-1, the full variable domain is KAGVTQTPRYLIKTRGQQVTLSCSPISGHRSVSWYQQTPGQGLQFLFEYFSETQRNKGNFPGRFSGRQFSNSRSEMNVSTLELGDSALYLCASSLEPQDRGGEQFFGPGTRLTVL.